This T cell receptor beta chain was recovered during a study of Graves' ophthalmopathy and Graves' hyperthyroidism. Study-level points and caveats: The model flagged ophthalmopathy progression at 65% to 71% sensitivity and around 77% specificity. In blood appeared most of the expanded thyroid clonotypes whose frequency exceeded 0.001.

Amplification of the TCR beta CDR3 regions used RNA transcripts (as template). The first round was an RT-PCR with HTBI primers, and the second round was a multiplex PCR. TCRdb reprocessed the multiplex PCR reads with MiXCR, giving one entry per CDR3 protein. This sample has 680,000 or so distinct CDR3 sequences, with 20% to 25% found just once. Germline V gene lookup returns CDR1 MDHEN and CDR2 SYDVKM. The V gene lost 5 bases and the J gene lost 5 bases, with 18 bases spanning the gap. This CDR3 comprises 15 residues. This clonotype was picked up many times. Its antigen is unknown. Newly diagnosed, the hyperthyroidism patients had under 2 months' duration and were aged 18 to 65.

This TCR was sampled from a young woman with stable Graves' hyperthyroidism. Some clones in this sample may be carry-over from other donors' samples. The sequencing input was peripheral blood. V usage is TRBV28 and J usage is TRBJ1-1, with TRBD1 as a possible D gene (5 bases). As DNA, the CDR3 is TGTGCCAGCAGTGGGGCAGACACTCGGAGAACTGAAGCTTTCTTT. It yields the protein CASSGADTRRTEAFF.